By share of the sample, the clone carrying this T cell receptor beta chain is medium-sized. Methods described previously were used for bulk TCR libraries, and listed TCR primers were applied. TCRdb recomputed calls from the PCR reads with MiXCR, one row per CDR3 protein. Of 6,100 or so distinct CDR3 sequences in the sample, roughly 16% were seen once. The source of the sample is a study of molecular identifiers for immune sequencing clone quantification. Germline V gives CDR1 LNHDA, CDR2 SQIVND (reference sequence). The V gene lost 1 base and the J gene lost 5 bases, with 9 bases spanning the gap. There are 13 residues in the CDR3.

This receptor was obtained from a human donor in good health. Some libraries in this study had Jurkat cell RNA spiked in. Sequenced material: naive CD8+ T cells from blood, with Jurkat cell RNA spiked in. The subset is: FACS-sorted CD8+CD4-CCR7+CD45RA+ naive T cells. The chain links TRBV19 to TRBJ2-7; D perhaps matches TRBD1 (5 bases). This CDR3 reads CASSIAGSHEQYF. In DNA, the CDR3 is TGTGCCAGTAGTATAGCAGGGTCCCACGAGCAGTACTTC. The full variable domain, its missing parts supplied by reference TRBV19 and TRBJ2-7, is DGGITQSPKYLFRKEGQNVTLSCEQNLNHDAMYWYRQDPGQGLRLIYYSQIVNDFQKGDIAEGYSVSREKKESFPLTVTSAQKNPTAFYLCASSIAGSHEQYFGPGTRLTVT.